These T cell receptor beta chains were read from a single sample in a study of shared clonotypes between healthy human individuals. Generated by immunoSEQ multiplex PCR, the TCRdb table keeps only in-frame clones and is missing some. The table shows millions of clones, with around nine tenths occurring only once. Input material: naive CD4+ T cells sorted from blood. These TCRs come from a man in his late teens or twenties in good health. Each CDR3 is given with its conserved first and last residue. Each record gives: V gene, D gene, J gene, CDR3 protein, CDR3 DNA. The D gene is left open where the match is weak.

TRBV9	-	TRBJ2-7	CASSPVPGLAYEQYF	TGTGCCAGCAGCCCCGTCCCGGGACTTGCCTACGAGCAGTACTTC
TRBV10-3	TRBD1	TRBJ1-1	CAIGGQGGTEAFF	TGTGCCATCGGGGGACAGGGAGGCACTGAAGCTTTCTTT
TRBV5-6	TRBD1	TRBJ1-6	CASRGTGDNSPLHF	TGTGCCAGCAGGGGGACAGGGGATAATTCACCCCTCCACTTT
TRBV18	-	TRBJ1-6	CASSPPPGDSPLHF	TGTGCCAGCTCACCACCGCCAGGGGATTCACCCCTCCACTTT
TRBV7-2	-	TRBJ1-1	CASSLVEDTEAFF	TGTGCCAGCAGCTTAGTCGAGGACACTGAAGCTTTCTTT
TRBV18	-	TRBJ1-6	CASSPRGERKGNSPLHF	TGTGCCAGCTCACCACGTGGCGAGCGAAAGGGAAATTCACCCCTCCACTTT
TRBV15	TRBD2	TRBJ2-5	CATRPGGIRETQYF	TGTGCCACCCGCCCGGGGGGGATTAGGGAGACCCAGTACTTC
TRBV7-9	-	TRBJ2-7	CASSSGTASYEQYF	TGTGCCAGCAGCTCCGGGACCGCCTCCTACGAGCAGTACTTC
TRBV7-9	-	TRBJ2-3	CASSLRRAGATSTDTQYF	TGTGCCAGCAGCTTAAGGAGAGCAGGGGCGACTAGCACAGATACGCAGTATTTT
TRBV4-3	TRBD1	TRBJ1-2	CASSLDRAYGYTF	TGCGCCAGCAGCCTGGACAGGGCTTATGGCTACACCTTC
TRBV7-3	TRBD1	TRBJ1-1	CASSAHRGSEAFF	TGTGCCAGCAGCGCACACAGGGGCTCTGAAGCTTTCTTT
TRBV5-1	-	TRBJ1-3	CASSLEMASSGNTIYF	TGCGCCAGCAGCCTGGAGATGGCCTCCTCTGGAAACACCATATATTTT
TRBV7-2	TRBD2	TRBJ2-1	CASSFVGTSGYNEQFF	TGTGCCAGCAGCTTCGTAGGGACTAGCGGCTACAATGAGCAGTTCTTC